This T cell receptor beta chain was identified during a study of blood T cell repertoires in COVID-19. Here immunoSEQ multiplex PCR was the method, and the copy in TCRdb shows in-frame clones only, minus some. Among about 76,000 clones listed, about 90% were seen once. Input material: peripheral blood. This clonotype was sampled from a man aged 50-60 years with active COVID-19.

The CDR3 reads CASSQEAGLPSGNEQFF. CDR3 sequence (DNA): TGTGCCAGCAGCCAAGAGGCGGGACTCCCTTCGGGGAATGAGCAGTTCTTC. The chain has TRBV14 and TRBJ2-1; possibly TRBD2 for D (6 bases). V lost 0 bases and J 7 bases, leaving 19 bases between the germline ends. Germline-derived CDR1 and CDR2 are SGHDN and FVKESK. The CDR3 loop spans 17 amino acids.